This TCR beta chain was sequenced during a study of blood T cell repertoires in COVID-19. Overall study: COVID-19 samples from acute and convalescent phases originated in the United States, Italy and Spain.

Clones were read by immunoSEQ multiplex PCR, and TCRdb kept only the in-frame ones, dropping some. Among more than 200,000 clones listed, roughly nine tenths were seen once. The receptor comes from a woman between 45 and 65 years old with COVID-19, enrolled during active disease. Sequenced: peripheral blood.

In nucleotides, the CDR3 is TGTGCCAGCAGCTTAACCGGGACAGCTTATGGCTACACCTTC. This translates into CASSLTGTAYGYTF. The chain employs TRBV7-2 and TRBJ1-2; 7 positions match TRBD1. Germline CDR1 SGHTA, CDR2 FQGNSA. V was clipped by 2 bases and J by 5 bases; unmatched bases: 5. CDR3 length equals 14 residues.